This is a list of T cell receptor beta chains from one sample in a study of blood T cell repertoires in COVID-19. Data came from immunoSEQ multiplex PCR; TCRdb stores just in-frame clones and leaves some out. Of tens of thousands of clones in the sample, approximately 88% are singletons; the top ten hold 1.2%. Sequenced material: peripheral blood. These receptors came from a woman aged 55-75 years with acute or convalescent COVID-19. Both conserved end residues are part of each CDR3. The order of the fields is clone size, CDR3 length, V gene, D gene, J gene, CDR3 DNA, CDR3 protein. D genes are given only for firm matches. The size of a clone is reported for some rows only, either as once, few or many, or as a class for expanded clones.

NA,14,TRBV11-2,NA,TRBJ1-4,TGTGCCAGCAGCGTCGAGGGCAGGAATGAAAAACTGTTTTTT,CASSVEGRNEKLFF
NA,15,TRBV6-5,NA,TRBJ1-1,TGTGCCAGTATGAGCACGGGGATCATGAACACTGAAGCTTTCTTT,CASMSTGIMNTEAFF
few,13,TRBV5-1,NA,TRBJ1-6,TGCGCCAGCAGCTTGGCCGGTAGATCACCCCTCCACTTT,CASSLAGRSPLHF
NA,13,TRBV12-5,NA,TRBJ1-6,TGTGCTAGTGGTTTCGGGGTTAATTCACCCCTCCACTTT,CASGFGVNSPLHF
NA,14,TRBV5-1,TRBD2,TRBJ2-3,TGCGCCAGCAGCTCGACTAGCGGGGCAGATACGCAGTATTTT,CASSSTSGADTQYF
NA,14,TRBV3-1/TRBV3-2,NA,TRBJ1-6,TGTGCCAGCAGCCCGGCCGGGGATAATTCACCCCTCCACTTT,CASSPAGDNSPLHF
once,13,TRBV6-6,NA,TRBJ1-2,TGTGCCAGCAGTTACGGGGGGGACTATGGCTACACCTTC,CASSYGGDYGYTF
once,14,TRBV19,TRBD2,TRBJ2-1,TGTGCCAGTAGTACGTTGCCTAGCGGGAGTGAGCAGTTCTTC,CASSTLPSGSEQFF
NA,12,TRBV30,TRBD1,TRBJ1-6,TGTGCCTGGGGGGGGACAGGTTCACCCCTCCACTTT,CAWGGTGSPLHF
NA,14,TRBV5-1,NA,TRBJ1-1,TGCGCCAGCAGCTTTGAGAGGTCGAACACTGAAGCTTTCTTT,CASSFERSNTEAFF
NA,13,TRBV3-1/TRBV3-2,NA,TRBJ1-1,TGTGCCAGCAGCCAAGAGGGAGGGACTGAAGCTTTCTTT,CASSQEGGTEAFF
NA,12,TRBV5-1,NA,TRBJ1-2,TGCGCCAGCAGCTCCCCAGGGTCTGGCTACACCTTC,CASSSPGSGYTF
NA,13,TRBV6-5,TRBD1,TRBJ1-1,TGTGCCAGCAGGGGACAGGGGGCAACTGAAGCTTTCTTT,CASRGQGATEAFF
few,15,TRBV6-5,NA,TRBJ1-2,TGTGCCAGCAGTCACCACACCACCCTTCTTGGTGGCTACACCTTC,CASSHHTTLLGGYTF
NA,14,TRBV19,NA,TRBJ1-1,TGTGCCACAACAGACAGAATCATGAACACTGAAGCTTTCTTT,CATTDRIMNTEAFF
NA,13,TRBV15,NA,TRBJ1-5,TGTGCCACCAGCAGAGTGGCGGAGACCATGTTGCATTTT,CATSRVAETMLHF
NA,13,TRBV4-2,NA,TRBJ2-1,TGTGCCAGCGGAGAATCACTGGATGTGGAGCAGTTCTTC,CASGESLDVEQFF
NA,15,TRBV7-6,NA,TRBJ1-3,TGTGCCAGCAGCTCCCCAGGGAGGACTGGAAACACCATATATTTT,CASSSPGRTGNTIYF
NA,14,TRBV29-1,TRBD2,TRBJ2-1,TGCAGCGTTACCTTTGGACTAGCGGGAGACGAGCAGTTCTTC,CSVTFGLAGDEQFF
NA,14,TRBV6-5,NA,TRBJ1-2,TGTGCCAGCACGGATCTGGGGGGGGGTTATGGCTACACCTTC,CASTDLGGGYGYTF
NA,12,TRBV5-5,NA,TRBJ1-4,TGTGCCAGCAGCCGCCGGAGTGAAAAACTGTTTTTT,CASSRRSEKLFF
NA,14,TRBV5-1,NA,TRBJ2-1,TGCGCCAGCAGCTATGGCAGCTCCTACAATGAGCAGTTCTTC,CASSYGSSYNEQFF
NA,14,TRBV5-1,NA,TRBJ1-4,TGCGCCAGCAGCCCAGGACAGCTAAATGAAAAACTGTTTTTT,CASSPGQLNEKLFF
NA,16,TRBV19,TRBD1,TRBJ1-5,TGTGCCAGCAGACGGTCGGGACAGGGGAGGAATCAGCCCCAGCATTTT,CASRRSGQGRNQPQHF
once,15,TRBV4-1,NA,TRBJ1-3,TGCGCCAGCAGCGCTACAGGGTACTCTGGAAACACCATATATTTT,CASSATGYSGNTIYF
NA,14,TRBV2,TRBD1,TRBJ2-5,TGTGCCAGCAGGGAGAGACAGGGGGCCGAGACCCAGTACTTC,CASRERQGAETQYF
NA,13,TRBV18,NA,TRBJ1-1,TGTGCCAGCTCACCGTCTCTAGGCACTGAAGCTTTCTTT,CASSPSLGTEAFF
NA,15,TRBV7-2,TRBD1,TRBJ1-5,TGTGCCAGCAGCCCACAGGGGAGGTTGGATCAGCCCCAGCATTTT,CASSPQGRLDQPQHF
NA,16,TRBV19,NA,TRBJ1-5,TGTGCCAGTACCTACCTAGGGGGAGGGAAGTATCAGCCCCAGCATTTT,CASTYLGGGKYQPQHF
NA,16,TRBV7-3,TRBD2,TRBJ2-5,TGTGCCAGCAGCGAGTGGGCTAGCGGGAGCCCGGAGACCCAGTACTTC,CASSEWASGSPETQYF
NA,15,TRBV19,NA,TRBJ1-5,TGTGCCAGTAATAGTCCAGGGGCCTACAATCAGCCCCAGCATTTT,CASNSPGAYNQPQHF
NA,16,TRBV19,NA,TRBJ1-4,TGTGCCAGTAGTATAGGAGACACCTCAACTAATGAAAAACTGTTTTTT,CASSIGDTSTNEKLFF
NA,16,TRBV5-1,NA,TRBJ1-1,TGCGCCAGCAGCTTGGACGGCAGTTCTAGGTACACTGAAGCTTTCTTT,CASSLDGSSRYTEAFF
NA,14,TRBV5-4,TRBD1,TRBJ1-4,TGTGCCAGCAGCGGAGGGGGCACGGATGAAAAACTGTTTTTT,CASSGGGTDEKLFF
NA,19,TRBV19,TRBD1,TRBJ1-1,TGTGCCAGTAGACCCCGGCTGGGGTTCGGGACAGGGGGCGCGGGTGAAGCTTTCTTT,CASRPRLGFGTGGAGEAFF
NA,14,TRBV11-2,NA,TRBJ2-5,TGTGCCAGCAGCTTAGTGCGGGGCCGTGAGACCCAGTACTTC,CASSLVRGRETQYF
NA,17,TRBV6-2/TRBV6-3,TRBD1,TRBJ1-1,TGTGCCAGCAGTTACTCGACGGGACAGGGCATGAACACTGAAGCTTTCTTT,CASSYSTGQGMNTEAFF
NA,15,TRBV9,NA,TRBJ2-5,TGTGCCAGCAGCACCCGAGGGGGGGGGCAAGAGACCCAGTACTTC,CASSTRGGGQETQYF
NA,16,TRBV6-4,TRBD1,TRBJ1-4,TGTGCCAGCAGTGTTAAGGGCCAGGGGGCTAATGAAAAACTGTTTTTT,CASSVKGQGANEKLFF
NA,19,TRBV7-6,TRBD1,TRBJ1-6,TGTGCCAGCAGCTTAACCCCGCCCCAGGGGGCCCTTTCGAATTCACCCCTCCACTTT,CASSLTPPQGALSNSPLHF